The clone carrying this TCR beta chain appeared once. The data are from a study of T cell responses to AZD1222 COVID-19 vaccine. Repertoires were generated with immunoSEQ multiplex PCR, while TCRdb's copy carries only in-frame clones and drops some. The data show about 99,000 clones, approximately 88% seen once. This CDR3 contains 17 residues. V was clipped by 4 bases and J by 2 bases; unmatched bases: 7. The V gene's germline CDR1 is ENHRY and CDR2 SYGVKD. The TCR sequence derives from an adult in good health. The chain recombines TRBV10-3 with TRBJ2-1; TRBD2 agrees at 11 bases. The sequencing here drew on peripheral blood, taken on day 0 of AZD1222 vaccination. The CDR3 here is CAISGRLAGGTYNEQFF. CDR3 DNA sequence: TGTGCCATCAGTGGGAGGCTAGCGGGAGGAACCTACAATGAGCAGTTCTTC.